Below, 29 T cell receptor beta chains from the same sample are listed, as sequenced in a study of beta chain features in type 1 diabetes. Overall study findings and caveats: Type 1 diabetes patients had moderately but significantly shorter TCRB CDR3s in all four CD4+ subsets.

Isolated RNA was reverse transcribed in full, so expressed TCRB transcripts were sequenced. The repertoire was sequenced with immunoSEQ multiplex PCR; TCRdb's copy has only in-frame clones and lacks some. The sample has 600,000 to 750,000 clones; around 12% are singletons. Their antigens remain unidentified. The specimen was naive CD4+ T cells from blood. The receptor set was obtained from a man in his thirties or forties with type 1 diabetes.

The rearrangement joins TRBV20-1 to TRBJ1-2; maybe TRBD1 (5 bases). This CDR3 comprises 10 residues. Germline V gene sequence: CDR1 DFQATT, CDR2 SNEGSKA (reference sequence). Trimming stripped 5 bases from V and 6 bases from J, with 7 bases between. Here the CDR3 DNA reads TGCAGTGCTTGGGGGGATGGCTACACCTTC. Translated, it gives CSAWGDGYTF.

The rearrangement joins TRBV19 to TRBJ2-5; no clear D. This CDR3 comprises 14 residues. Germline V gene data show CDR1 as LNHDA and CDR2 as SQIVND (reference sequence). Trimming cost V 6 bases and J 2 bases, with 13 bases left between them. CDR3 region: CASSPVSPQETQYF. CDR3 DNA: TGTGCCAGTAGCCCAGTGAGCCCACAAGAGACCCAGTACTTC.

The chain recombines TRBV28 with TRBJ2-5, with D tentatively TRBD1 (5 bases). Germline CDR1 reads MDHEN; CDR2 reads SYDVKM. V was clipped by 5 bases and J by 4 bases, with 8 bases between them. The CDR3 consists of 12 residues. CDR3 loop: CASSEGVETQYF. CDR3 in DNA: TGTGCCAGCAGTGAAGGGGTAGAGACCCAGTACTTC.

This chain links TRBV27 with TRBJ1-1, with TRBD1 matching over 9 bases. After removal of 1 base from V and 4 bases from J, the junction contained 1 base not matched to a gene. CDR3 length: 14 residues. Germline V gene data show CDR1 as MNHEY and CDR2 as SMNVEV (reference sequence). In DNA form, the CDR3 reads TGTGCCAGCAGTTTATGGACAGGGGCCACTGAAGCTTTCTTT. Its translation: CASSLWTGATEAFF.

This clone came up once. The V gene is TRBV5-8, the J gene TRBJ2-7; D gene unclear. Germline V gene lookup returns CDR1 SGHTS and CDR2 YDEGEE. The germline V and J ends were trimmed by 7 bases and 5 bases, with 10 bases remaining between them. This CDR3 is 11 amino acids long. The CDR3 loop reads CASRIFDEQYF. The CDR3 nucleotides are TGTGCCAGCCGTATTTTCGACGAGCAGTACTTC.

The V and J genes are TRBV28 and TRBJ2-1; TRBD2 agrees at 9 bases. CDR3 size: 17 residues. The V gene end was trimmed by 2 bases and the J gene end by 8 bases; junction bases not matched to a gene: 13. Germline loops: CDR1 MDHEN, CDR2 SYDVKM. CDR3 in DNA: TGTGCCAGCAGTTTAAGTAGGGGACTAGCCCTTGGGGATGAGCAGTTCTTC. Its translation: CASSLSRGLALGDEQFF.

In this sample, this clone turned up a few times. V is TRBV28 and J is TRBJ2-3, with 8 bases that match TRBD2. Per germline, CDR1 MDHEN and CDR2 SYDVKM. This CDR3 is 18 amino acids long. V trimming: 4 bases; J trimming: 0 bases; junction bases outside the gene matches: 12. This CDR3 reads CASSSQFSGTNSTDTQYF. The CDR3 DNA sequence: TGTGCCAGCAGTTCCCAATTTAGCGGGACGAATAGCACAGATACGCAGTATTTT.

The chain's CDR3 is CASSGQAGAEETQYF. In DNA, the CDR3 is TGTGCCAGCAGTGGCCAGGCGGGCGCAGAAGAGACCCAGTACTTC. The chain couples TRBV28 to TRBJ2-5, with TRBD2 as a possible D gene (5 bases). Trimming left V 5 bases short and J 3 bases short, with 16 bases between. The germline CDR1 and CDR2 sequences are MDHEN and SYDVKM. The CDR3 runs 15 residues.

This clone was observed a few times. The CDR3 DNA reads as TGTGCCAGCAGCTTGCGGGGCTCCACAGATACGCAGTATTTT. Protein: CASSLRGSTDTQYF. The chain joins TRBV13 to TRBJ2-3; D might be TRBD2 (6 bases). Germline V gene data show CDR1 as PRHDT and CDR2 as FYEKMQ (reference sequence). V lost 3 bases and J 2 bases, leaving 9 bases between the germline ends. CDR3 size: 14 residues.

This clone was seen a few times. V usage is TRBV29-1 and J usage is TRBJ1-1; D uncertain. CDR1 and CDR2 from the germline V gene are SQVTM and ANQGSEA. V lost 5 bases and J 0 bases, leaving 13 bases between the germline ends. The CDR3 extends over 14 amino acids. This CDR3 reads CSVRTYGLNTEAFF. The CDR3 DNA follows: TGCAGCGTTCGAACCTACGGGCTGAACACTGAAGCTTTCTTT.

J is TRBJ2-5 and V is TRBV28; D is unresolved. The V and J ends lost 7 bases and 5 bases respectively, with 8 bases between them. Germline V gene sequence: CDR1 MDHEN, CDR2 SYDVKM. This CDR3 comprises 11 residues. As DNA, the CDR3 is TGTGCCAGCATTGGGCGGGAGACCCAGTACTTC. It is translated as CASIGRETQYF.

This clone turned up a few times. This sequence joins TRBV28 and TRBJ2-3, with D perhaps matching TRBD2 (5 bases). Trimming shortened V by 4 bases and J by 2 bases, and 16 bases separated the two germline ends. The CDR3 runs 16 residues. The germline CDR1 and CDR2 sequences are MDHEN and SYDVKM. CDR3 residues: CASSYPQRTLTDTQYF. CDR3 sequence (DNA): TGTGCCAGCAGTTATCCCCAGCGGACCCTCACAGATACGCAGTATTTT.

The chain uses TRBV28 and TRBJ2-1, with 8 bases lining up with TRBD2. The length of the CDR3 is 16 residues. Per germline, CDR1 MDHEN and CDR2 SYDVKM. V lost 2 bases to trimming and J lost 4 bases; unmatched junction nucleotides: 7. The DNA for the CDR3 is TGTGCCAGCAGTTTACAGGTAGCGGGGAGATACAATGAGCAGTTCTTC. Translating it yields CASSLQVAGRYNEQFF.

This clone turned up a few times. CDR3 DNA: TGTGCCAGCAGCGCCAGAGGGACACTTAACACTGAAGCTTTCTTT. This translates into CASSARGTLNTEAFF. The chain couples TRBV13 to TRBJ1-1, with a possible D match to TRBD1 (6 bases). Germline V lookup: CDR1 PRHDT, CDR2 FYEKMQ (reference sequence). Trimming removed 5 bases from V and 2 bases from J, with 15 bases in between. This CDR3 is built from 15 residues.

The CDR3 region has the DNA TGTGCCAGCAGAGATCCGCGGGACAACCAAGAGACCCAGTACTTC. Residues: CASRDPRDNQETQYF. The rearrangement links TRBV6-6 to TRBJ2-5; tentatively, D is TRBD1 or TRBD2 (6 bases each). Germline CDR1 and CDR2: MNHNY and SVGAGI (reference sequence). The CDR3 consists of 15 residues. Trimming removed 6 bases at V and 0 bases at J, with 14 bases between.

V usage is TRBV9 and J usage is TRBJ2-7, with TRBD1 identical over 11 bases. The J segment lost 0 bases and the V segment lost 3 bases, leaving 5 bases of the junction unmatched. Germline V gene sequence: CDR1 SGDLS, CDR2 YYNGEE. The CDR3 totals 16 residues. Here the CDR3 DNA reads TGTGCCAGCAGCGCTGGACAGGGGGCCGGCTCCTACGAGCAGTACTTC. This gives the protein CASSAGQGAGSYEQYF. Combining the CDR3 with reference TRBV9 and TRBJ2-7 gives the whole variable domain DSGVTQTPKHLITATGQRVTLRCSPRSGDLSVYWYQQSLDQGLQFLIQYYNGEERAKGNILERFSAQQFPDLHSELNLSSLELGDSALYFCASSAGQGAGSYEQYFGPGTRLTVT.

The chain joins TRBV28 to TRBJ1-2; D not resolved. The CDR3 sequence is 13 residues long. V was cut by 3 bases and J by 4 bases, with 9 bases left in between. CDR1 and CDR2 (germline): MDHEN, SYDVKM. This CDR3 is CASSFREIYGYTF. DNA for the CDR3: TGTGCCAGCAGTTTTCGAGAAATCTATGGCTACACCTTC.

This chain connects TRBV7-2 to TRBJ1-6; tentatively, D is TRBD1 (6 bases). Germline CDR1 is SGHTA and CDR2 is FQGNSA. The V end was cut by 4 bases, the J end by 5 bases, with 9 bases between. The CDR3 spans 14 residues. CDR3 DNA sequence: TGTGCCAGCAGCTGGACAGTAGATAATTCACCCCTCCACTTT. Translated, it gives CASSWTVDNSPLHF.

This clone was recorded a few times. The CDR3 DNA follows: TGCAGCGTTCAGACTACAACTAATGAAAAACTGTTTTTT. It specifies CSVQTTTNEKLFF. This sequence joins TRBV29-1 and TRBJ1-4, with D unresolved. Trimming cost V 5 bases and J 0 bases, with 7 bases left between them. The CDR3 has 13 residues. Germline CDR1 reads SQVTM; CDR2 reads ANQGSEA.

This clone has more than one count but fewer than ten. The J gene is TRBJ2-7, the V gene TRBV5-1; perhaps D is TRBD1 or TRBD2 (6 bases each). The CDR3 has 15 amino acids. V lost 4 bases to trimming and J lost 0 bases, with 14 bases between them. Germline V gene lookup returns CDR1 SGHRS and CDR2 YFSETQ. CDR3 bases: TGCGCCAGCAGCCCGGGGGCAGTGAACTCCTACGAGCAGTACTTC. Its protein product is CASSPGAVNSYEQYF.

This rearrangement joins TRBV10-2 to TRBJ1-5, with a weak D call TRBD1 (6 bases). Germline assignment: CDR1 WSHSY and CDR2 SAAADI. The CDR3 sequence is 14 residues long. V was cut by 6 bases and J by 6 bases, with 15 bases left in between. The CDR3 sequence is CASRHPGDTQPQHF. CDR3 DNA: TGCGCCAGCAGACACCCAGGGGACACTCAGCCCCAGCATTTT.

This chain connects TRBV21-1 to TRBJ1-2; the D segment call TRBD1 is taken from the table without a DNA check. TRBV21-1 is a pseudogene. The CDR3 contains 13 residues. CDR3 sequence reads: CASSSRTDYGYTF. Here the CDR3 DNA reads TGTGCCAGCAGTAGTAGGACAGACTATGGCTACACCTTC.

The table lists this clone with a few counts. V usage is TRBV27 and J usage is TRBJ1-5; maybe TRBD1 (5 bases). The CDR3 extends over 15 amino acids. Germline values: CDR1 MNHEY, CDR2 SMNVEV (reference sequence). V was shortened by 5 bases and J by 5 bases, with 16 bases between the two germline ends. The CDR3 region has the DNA TGTGCCAGCAGTCCCCGGCGGGGGTCGGATCAGCCCCAGCATTTT. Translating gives CASSPRRGSDQPQHF.

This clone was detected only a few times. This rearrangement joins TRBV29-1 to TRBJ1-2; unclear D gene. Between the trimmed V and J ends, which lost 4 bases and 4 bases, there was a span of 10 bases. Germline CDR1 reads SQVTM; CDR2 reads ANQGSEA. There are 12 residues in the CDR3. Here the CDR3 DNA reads TGCAGCGTTGGGAGGGTATTCTATGGCTACACCTTC. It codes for CSVGRVFYGYTF.

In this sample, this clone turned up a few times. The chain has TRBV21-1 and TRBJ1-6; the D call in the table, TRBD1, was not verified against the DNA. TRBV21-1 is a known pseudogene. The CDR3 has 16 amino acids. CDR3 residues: CASSLRDRGRNSPLHF. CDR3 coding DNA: TGTGCCAGCAGCCTACGGGACAGGGGCCGGAATTCACCCCTCCACTTT.

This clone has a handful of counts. The CDR3 is CASSNLLGQPQHF. As DNA, the CDR3 is TGTGCCAGCAGCAACCTGCTAGGACAGCCCCAGCATTTT. The V and J genes are TRBV7-2 and TRBJ1-5; D not certain. In germline, CDR1 is SGHTA, CDR2 FQGNSA. V was pared by 5 bases and J by 7 bases, with 12 bases between. The CDR3 spans 13 residues.

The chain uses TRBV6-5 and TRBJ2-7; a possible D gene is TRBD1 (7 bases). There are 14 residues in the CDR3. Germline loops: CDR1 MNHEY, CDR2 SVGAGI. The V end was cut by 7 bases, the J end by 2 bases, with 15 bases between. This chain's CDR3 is CASTNRGGPYEQYF. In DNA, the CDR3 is TGTGCCAGCACCAACAGGGGAGGTCCCTACGAGCAGTACTTC.

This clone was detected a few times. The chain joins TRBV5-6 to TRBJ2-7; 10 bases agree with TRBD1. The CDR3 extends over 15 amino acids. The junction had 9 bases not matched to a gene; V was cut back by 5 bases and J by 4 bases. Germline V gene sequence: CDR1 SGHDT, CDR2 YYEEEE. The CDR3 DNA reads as TGTGCCAGCAGAGAAGCCGGGACAGGGGATTACGAGCAGTACTTC. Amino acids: CASREAGTGDYEQYF. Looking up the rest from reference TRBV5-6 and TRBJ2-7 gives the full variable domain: DAGVTQSPTHLIKTRGQQVTLRCSPKSGHDTVSWYQQALGQGPQFIFQYYEEEERQRGNFPDRFSGHQFPNYSSELNVNALLLGDSALYLCASREAGTGDYEQYFGPGTRLTVT.

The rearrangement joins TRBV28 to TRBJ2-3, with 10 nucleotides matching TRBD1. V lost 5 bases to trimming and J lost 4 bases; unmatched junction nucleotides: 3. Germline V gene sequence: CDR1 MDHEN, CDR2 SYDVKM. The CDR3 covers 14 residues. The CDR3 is CASSATGGSDTQYF. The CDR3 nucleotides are TGTGCCAGCAGTGCGACAGGGGGCTCAGATACGCAGTATTTT.